This T cell receptor beta chain was identified during a study of tumor-infiltrating lymphocytes in primary liver carcinoma. Study overall: Cases comprised patients with primary liver carcinoma who received surgical resection. These were node-negative, non-metastatic T1-T3 tumors of roughly 4.2 to 10 cm.

This clonotype has more than one count but fewer than ten. Its antigen is unknown. The study, taken as a whole, reports: The difference in top-250-clone fraction between tumors and blood was significant, favoring tumors (p = 0.039).

The CDR3 covers 15 residues. V lost 1 base and J lost 8, with 16 bases in between. Germline CDR1 reads SGHRS; CDR2 reads YFSETQ. Extraction also yielded germline DNA, while blood RNA was obtained from unsorted whole blood. Patients were chronically HBV-infected and treatment-naive. Synthesis of TCR beta cDNA was carried out from about 500 ng total RNA with a constant-region primer. ARM-PCR, slightly modified, supplied the TCR beta libraries through three nested multiplex PCR rounds. Investigators reported that the first two PCR rounds, at 10 to 11 cycles each, used TRBV1-TRBV30 forward primers with a C-beta reverse primer. In TCRdb, the multiplex PCR reads were re-called with MiXCR into one record per CDR3 protein. The table lists fewer than 350,000 distinct CDR3 sequences, less than 75% of them singletons.

The chain links TRBV5-1 to TRBJ2-1; D not certain. The sequence was collected from a man aged 35 to 55 with primary liver carcinoma and hepatitis B virus infection. The sequencing input was peripheral blood. The CDR3 reads CASSLFHTRLYEQFF. The CDR3 DNA is TGCGCCAGCAGCTTGTTCCACACCCGCCTTTATGAGCAGTTCTTC.